The 4 T cell receptor beta chains reported below all come from one sample, sequenced in a study of blood T cell repertoires in COVID-19. The method was immunoSEQ multiplex PCR; TCRdb's version includes in-frame clones alone and lacks a portion of them. The data show around 120,000 clones, with 85% to 90% seen just once and less than 30% held by the top ten. Material for sequencing was peripheral blood. These receptors were obtained from a woman in her 70s with acute or convalescent COVID-19.

The chain recombines TRBV20-1 with TRBJ2-5; weak D call: TRBD1 (6 bases). There are 14 residues in the CDR3. The germline V and J ends were trimmed by 4 bases and 5 bases, with 17 bases remaining between them. The germline V gene has CDR1 DFQATT and CDR2 SNEGSKA (reference sequence). CDR3 protein: CSAIDTRGAETQYF. The DNA of the CDR3 is TGCAGTGCTATTGATACCAGGGGCGCGGAGACCCAGTACTTC.

The V gene is TRBV7-2, the J gene TRBJ2-1, with 8 bases lining up with TRBD1. V was clipped by 5 bases and J by 0 bases; unmatched bases: 3. The V gene's germline CDR1 is SGHTA and CDR2 FQGNSA. The CDR3 has 15 amino acids. The CDR3 reads CASSPDRGSYNEQFF. The CDR3 nucleotides read TGTGCCAGCAGCCCCGACAGGGGCTCCTACAATGAGCAGTTCTTC.

The chain carries TRBV6-6 and TRBJ1-5; 8 nucleotides match TRBD1. The V and J ends lost 5 bases and 4 bases, in that order; junction bases with no gene match: 4. CDR1 is MNHNY, CDR2 SVGAGI, per germline (reference sequence). The CDR3 contains 14 residues. The CDR3 loop is CASSGQGINQPQHF. The CDR3 DNA follows: TGTGCCAGCAGTGGACAGGGAATTAATCAGCCCCAGCATTTT.

V is TRBV28 and J is TRBJ1-4, with D maybe TRBD1 (5 bases). The germline V and J ends were trimmed by 5 bases and 7 bases, with 14 bases remaining between them. Germline CDR1 reads MDHEN; CDR2 reads SYDVKM. The CDR3 has 14 residues. The CDR3 sequence is CASSAIARGEKLFF. The CDR3 region has the DNA TGTGCCAGCAGTGCCATTGCTAGGGGTGAAAAACTGTTTTTT.